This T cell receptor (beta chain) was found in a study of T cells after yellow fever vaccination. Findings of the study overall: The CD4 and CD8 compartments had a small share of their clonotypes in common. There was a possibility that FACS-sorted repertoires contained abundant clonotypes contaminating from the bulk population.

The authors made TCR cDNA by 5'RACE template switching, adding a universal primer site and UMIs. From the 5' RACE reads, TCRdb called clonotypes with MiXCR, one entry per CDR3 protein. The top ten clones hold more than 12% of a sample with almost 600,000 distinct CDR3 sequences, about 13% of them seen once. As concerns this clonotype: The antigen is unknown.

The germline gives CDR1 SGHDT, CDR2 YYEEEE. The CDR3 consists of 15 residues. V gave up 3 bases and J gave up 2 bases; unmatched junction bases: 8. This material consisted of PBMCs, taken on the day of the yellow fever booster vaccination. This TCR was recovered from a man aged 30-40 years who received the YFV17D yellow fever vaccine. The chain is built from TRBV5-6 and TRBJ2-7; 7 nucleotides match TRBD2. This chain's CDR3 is CASSSLGLGTYEQYF. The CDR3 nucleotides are TGTGCCAGCAGCTCGCTCGGACTAGGCACCTACGAGCAGTACTTC.